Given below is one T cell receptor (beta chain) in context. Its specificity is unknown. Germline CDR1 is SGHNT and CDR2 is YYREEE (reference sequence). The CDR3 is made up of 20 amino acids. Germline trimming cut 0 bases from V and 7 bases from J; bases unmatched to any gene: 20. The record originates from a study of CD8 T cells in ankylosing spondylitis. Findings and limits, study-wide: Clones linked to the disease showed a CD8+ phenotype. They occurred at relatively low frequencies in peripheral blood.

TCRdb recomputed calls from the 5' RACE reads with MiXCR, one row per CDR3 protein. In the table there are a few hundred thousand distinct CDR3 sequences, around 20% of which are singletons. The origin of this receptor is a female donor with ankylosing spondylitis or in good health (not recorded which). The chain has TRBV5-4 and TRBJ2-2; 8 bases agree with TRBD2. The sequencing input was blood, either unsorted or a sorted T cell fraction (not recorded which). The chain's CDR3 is CASSLEGRLAGAKRGGELFF. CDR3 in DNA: TGTGCCAGCAGCTTGGAGGGACGGCTAGCGGGCGCGAAGAGGGGCGGGGAGCTGTTTTTT.